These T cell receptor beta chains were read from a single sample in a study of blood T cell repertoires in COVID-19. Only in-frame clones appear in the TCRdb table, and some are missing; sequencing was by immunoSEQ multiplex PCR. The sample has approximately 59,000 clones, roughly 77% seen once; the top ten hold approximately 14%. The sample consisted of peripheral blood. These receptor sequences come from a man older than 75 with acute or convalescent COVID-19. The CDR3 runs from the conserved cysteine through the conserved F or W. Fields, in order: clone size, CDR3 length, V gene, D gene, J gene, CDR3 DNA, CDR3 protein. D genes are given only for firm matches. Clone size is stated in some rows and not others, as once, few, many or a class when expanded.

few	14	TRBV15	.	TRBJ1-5	TGTGCCACCAGCAGAGACAGAAACAATCAGCCCCAGCATTTT	CATSRDRNNQPQHF
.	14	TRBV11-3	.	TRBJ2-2	TGTGCCAGCAGCTTAGTCACCACGGGCGGGGAGCTGTTTTTT	CASSLVTTGGELFF
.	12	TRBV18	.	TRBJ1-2	TGTGCCAGCTCACCCGAGCGTTATGGCTACACCTTC	CASSPERYGYTF
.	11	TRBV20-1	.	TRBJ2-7	TGCAGTGCTAGCCAGACTAGAGAACAGTACTTC	CSASQTREQYF
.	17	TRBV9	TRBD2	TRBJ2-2	TGTGCCAGCAGCGGACCTAGCGGGAGCAGCTTCGCCGGGGAGCTGTTTTTT	CASSGPSGSSFAGELFF
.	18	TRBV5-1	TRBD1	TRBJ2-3	TGCGCCAGCAGCTTGGAGGGGACAGGGGGCCTTAGCACAGATACGCAGTATTTT	CASSLEGTGGLSTDTQYF
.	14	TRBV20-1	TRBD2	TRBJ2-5	TGCAGTGCTAGTCCTTCGGGACTAGCGGGATATGAGTACTTC	CSASPSGLAGYEYF
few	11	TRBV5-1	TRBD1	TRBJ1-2	TGCGCCAGCAGCTTAGACAGGGACTACACCTTC	CASSLDRDYTF
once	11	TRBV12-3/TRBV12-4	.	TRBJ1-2	TGTGCCAGCAGTTTTTACAGTGGCTACACCTTC	CASSFYSGYTF
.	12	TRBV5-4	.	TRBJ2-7	TGTGCCAGCAGCGGCAGGAGGGGCGAGCAGTACTTC	CASSGRRGEQYF
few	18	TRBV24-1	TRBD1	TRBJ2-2	TGTGCCACCAGTGAAGCCGGGACAGGGGGCTTGAACACCGGGGAGCTGTTTTTT	CATSEAGTGGLNTGELFF
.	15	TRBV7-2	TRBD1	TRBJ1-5	TGTGCCAGCAGCTTCAGACAGGGCTACAATCAGCCCCAGCATTTT	CASSFRQGYNQPQHF
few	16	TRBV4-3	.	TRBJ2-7	TGCGCCAGCAGCCAAGATAACAGGGCCCGGGCATACGAGCAGTACTTC	CASSQDNRARAYEQYF
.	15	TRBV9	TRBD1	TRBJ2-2	TGTGCCAGCAGCGGGAGACAGGGAGCGGCCGGGGAGCTGTTTTTT	CASSGRQGAAGELFF
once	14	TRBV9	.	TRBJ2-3	TGTGCCAGCAGCGCCGGACAGAGGAAAGATACGCAGTATTTT	CASSAGQRKDTQYF
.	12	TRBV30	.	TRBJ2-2	TGTGCCTGGAGCCCTCTCCTCGGGGAGCTGTTTTTT	CAWSPLLGELFF
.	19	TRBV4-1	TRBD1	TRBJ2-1	TGCGCCAGCAGCCAAGATTACGGGGGATACAGGGGGATTTACAATGAGCAGTTCTTC	CASSQDYGGYRGIYNEQFF
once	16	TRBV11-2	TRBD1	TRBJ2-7	TGTGCCAGCAGCTTTTATACAGGGGGCACGATCTACGAGCAGTACTTC	CASSFYTGGTIYEQYF
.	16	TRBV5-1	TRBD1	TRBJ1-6	TGCGCCAGCAGCTTGAGACCGGGACAGGGCGGATCACCCCTCCACTTT	CASSLRPGQGGSPLHF
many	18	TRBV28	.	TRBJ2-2	TGTGCCAGCAGTCCGATTAGCTGGGGGAGGAGCAACACCGGGGAGCTGTTTTTT	CASSPISWGRSNTGELFF
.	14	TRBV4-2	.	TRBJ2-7	TGTGCCAGCAGCCAAGTAGGCAGGGACTACGAGCAGTACTTC	CASSQVGRDYEQYF
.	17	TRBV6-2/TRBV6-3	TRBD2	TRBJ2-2	TGTGCCAGCAGTTCCCGAACTAGCGGGGGGATGCACGGGGAGCTGTTTTTT	CASSSRTSGGMHGELFF
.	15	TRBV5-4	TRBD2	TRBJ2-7	TGTGCCAGCAGCTTAGGACTAGCGGGACCCTACGAGCAGTACTTC	CASSLGLAGPYEQYF
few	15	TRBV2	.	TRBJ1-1	TGTGCCAGCACCCTTACAAGGGGAGGGGGCACTGAAGCTTTCTTT	CASTLTRGGGTEAFF
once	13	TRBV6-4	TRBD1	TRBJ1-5	TGTGCCAGCAGCGACGACAGGGGTCAGCCCCAGCATTTT	CASSDDRGQPQHF
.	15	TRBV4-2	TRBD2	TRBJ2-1	TGTGCCAGCAGCCAAGAGGAGCGGGGGGGCTATGAGCAGTTCTTC	CASSQEERGGYEQFF
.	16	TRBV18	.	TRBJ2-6	TGTGCCAGCTCACCCACCGGGGGCTCTGGGGCCAACGTCCTGACTTTC	CASSPTGGSGANVLTF
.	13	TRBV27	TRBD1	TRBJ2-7	TGTGCCAGCAGTCCCGGGACAGCCTACGAGCAGTACTTC	CASSPGTAYEQYF
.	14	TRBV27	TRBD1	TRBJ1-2	TGTGCCAGCAGGTTATCTGGACAGGGTCATGGCTACACCTTC	CASRLSGQGHGYTF
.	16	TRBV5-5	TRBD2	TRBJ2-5	TGTGCCAGCAGCTTAGAACTAGCGGGCGTCAGCGAGACCCAGTACTTC	CASSLELAGVSETQYF
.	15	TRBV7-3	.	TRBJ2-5	TGTGCCAGCAGCTTACAGGGTAGGAGCGAAGAGACCCAGTACTTC	CASSLQGRSEETQYF
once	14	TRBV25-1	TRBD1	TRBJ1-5	TGTGCCAGCAGTGACACAGGGGTCCAGCAGCCCCAGCATTTT	CASSDTGVQQPQHF
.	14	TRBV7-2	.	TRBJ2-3	TGTGCCAGCAGCGGCCTTATTAGCACAGATACGCAGTATTTT	CASSGLISTDTQYF
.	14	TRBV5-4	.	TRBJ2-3	TGTGCCAGCAGCTTGGGCACTAGCACAGATACGCAGTATTTT	CASSLGTSTDTQYF
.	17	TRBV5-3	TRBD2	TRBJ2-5	TGTGCCAGAAGCTTGGTGCTGGCGGCGGGAGTTAAAGAGACCCAGTACTTC	CARSLVLAAGVKETQYF
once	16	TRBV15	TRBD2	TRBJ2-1	TGTGCCACCAGCAGAGCAGGCCTAGCGGGAGTTCTTGAGCAGTTCTTC	CATSRAGLAGVLEQFF
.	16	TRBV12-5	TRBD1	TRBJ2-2	TGTGCTAGTGGTGATCAACAGGGGGCGAACACCGGGGAGCTGTTTTTT	CASGDQQGANTGELFF
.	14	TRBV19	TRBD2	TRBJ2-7	TGTGCCAGTAGTGCGTCCCGCGGGAGTCTCGAGCAGTACTTC	CASSASRGSLEQYF
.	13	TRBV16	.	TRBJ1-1	TGTGCCAGCAGCCAAATCCCCCCTTCTGAAGCTTTCTTT	CASSQIPPSEAFF
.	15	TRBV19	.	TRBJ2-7	TGTGCCAGTAGGGGGGGGGACACCAACTCCTACGAGCAGTACTTC	CASRGGDTNSYEQYF
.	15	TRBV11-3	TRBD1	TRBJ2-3	TGTGCCAGCAGCTCCCCAGGGGGTAGCACAGATACGCAGTATTTT	CASSSPGGSTDTQYF
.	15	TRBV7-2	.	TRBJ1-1	TGTGCCAGCAGCTTAGTGGGAGGGCTAAACACTGAAGCTTTCTTT	CASSLVGGLNTEAFF
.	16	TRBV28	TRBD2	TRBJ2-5	TGTGCCAGTACCGGGACTAGCGGGACCTCGGGCGAGACCCAGTACTTC	CASTGTSGTSGETQYF
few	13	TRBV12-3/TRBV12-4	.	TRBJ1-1	TGTGCCAGCAGTTTAGGACGGCAGGGTGAAGCTTTCTTT	CASSLGRQGEAFF
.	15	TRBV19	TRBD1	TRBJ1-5	TGTGCCAGTAGTACCCCGATGGGACAGAATCAGCCCCAGCATTTT	CASSTPMGQNQPQHF
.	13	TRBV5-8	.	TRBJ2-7	TGTGCCAGCAGCTTGTTGCAGGGAACCGAGCAGTACTTC	CASSLLQGTEQYF
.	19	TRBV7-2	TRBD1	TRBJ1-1	TGTGCCAGCAGCTTAGTACGGGCGGACAGGGGGAGAGTAAACACTGAAGCTTTCTTT	CASSLVRADRGRVNTEAFF
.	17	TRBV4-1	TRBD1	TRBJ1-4	TGCGCCAGCAGCGGGACAGGGGGACGGCCATTGTTAGAAAAACTGTTTTTT	CASSGTGGRPLLEKLFF
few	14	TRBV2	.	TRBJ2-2	TGTGCCAGTTCGAACCTACGAGGGACCGGGGAGCTGTTTTTT	CASSNLRGTGELFF
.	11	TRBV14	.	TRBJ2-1	TGTGCCAGCAGTCTTGACAATGAGCAGTTCTTC	CASSLDNEQFF